The next 4 T cell receptor beta chains were all read from a single sample in a study of radiation and T cells in renal cell carcinoma. Time point: blood 4 weeks post-SBRT, at nephrectomy. The treatment was: 15 Gy SBRT to primary tumor, nephrectomy 4 weeks later. Assay used: immunoSEQ multiplex PCR; TCRdb lists only in-frame clones, some missing. The sample has fewer than 45,000 clones; 70% to 85% are singletons. The specimen comprised blood, sampled from a patient whose treatment included radiotherapy and nephrectomy. The receptors derive from a woman aged 65 to 85 with renal cell carcinoma.

This chain uses TRBV9 with TRBJ2-7, with 8 bases aligning to TRBD2. The CDR3 length is 14 residues. Germline trimming cut 2 bases from V and 2 bases from J; bases unmatched to any gene: 3. The germline V gene has CDR1 SGDLS and CDR2 YYNGEE. The CDR3 loop is CASSVASGPYEQYF. Here the CDR3 DNA reads TGTGCCAGCAGCGTGGCTAGCGGGCCCTACGAGCAGTACTTC. The whole variable domain, remainder taken from reference TRBV9 and TRBJ2-7, is DSGVTQTPKHLITATGQRVTLRCSPRSGDLSVYWYQQSLDQGLQFLIQYYNGEERAKGNILERFSAQQFPDLHSELNLSSLELGDSALYFCASSVASGPYEQYFGPGTRLTVT.

The rearrangement uses TRBV7-3 and TRBJ2-5; 7 nucleotides agree with TRBD2. Per the germline V gene, CDR1 is SGHTA and CDR2 is FQGTGA. Trimming removed 4 bases from V and 5 bases from J; junction bases left unmatched: 10. The CDR3 runs 15 residues. In DNA form, the CDR3 reads TGTGCCAGCAGCTCGACCGGTACTAGCGCGGAGACCCAGTACTTC. Translated: CASSSTGTSAETQYF. The full variable domain, with the rest looked up from reference TRBV7-3 and TRBJ2-5, is GAGVSQTPSNKVTEKGKYVELRCDPISGHTALYWYRQSLGQGPEFLIYFQGTGAADDSGLPNDRFFAVRPEGSVSTLKIQRTERGDSAVYLCASSSTGTSAETQYFGPGTRLLVL.

V and J are TRBV5-4 and TRBJ2-1, with 9 positions matching TRBD1. The CDR3 consists of 15 residues. V shed 3 bases and J 9 bases; nucleotides not matched to a gene: 10. CDR1 and CDR2 (germline): SGHNT, YYREEE (reference sequence). In nucleotides, the CDR3 is TGTGCCAGCAGCTCAGGGCCGGGACAGGGTAGTGAGCAGTTCTTC. Translated, it gives CASSSGPGQGSEQFF.

This rearrangement joins TRBV5-1 to TRBJ2-3; D not resolved. V was cut by 4 bases and J by 9 bases, with 15 bases left in between. From germline, CDR1 is SGHRS and CDR2 YFSETQ. The length of the CDR3 is 13 residues. CDR3 nucleotides: TGCGCCAGCAGCCCACAGACCGTAAACACGCAGTATTTT. It is translated as CASSPQTVNTQYF.